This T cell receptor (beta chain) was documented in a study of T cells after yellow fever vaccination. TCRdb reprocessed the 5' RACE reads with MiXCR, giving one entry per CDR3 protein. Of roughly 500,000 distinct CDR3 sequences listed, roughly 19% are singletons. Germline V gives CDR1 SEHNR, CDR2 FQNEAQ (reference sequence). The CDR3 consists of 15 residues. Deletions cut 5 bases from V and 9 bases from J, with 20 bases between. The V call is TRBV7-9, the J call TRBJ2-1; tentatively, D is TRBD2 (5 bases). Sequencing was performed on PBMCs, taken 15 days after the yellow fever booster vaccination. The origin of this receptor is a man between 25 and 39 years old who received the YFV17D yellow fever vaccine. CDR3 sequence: CASSPVVGVRTEQFF. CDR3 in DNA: TGTGCCAGCAGCCCCGTGGTCGGGGTGCGGACTGAGCAGTTCTTC.